The clone carrying this T cell receptor beta chain was seen more than once but under ten times. This entry is derived from a study of response to subunit inactivated influenza vaccine. Per the germline V gene, CDR1 is SGHRS and CDR2 is YFSETQ. V lost 0 bases and J 9 bases, leaving 9 bases between the germline ends. The CDR3 length is 12 residues. TCRdb re-derived calls from the RT-PCR reads in MiXCR, one entry per CDR3 protein. The top ten hold about 2.8% of the sample, which has roughly 550,000 distinct CDR3 sequences, roughly 25% seen once. These same records also appear under a second study, on T cells expressing NK-cell markers. That investigation notes: What made the TCR beta cDNA was 5'RACE template switching with UMIs.

The receptor's source is a man aged 50 or older who received an inactivated influenza vaccine. Sequencing was performed on CD4+ T cells sorted from PBMCs, taken approximately 12 days after vaccination. This chain joins TRBV5-1 and TRBJ1-1; a weak D match, TRBD1 (5 bases). The DNA of the CDR3 is TGCGCCAGCAGCTTGGGATGGGGGAAAGCTTTCTTT. Translated: CASSLGWGKAFF.